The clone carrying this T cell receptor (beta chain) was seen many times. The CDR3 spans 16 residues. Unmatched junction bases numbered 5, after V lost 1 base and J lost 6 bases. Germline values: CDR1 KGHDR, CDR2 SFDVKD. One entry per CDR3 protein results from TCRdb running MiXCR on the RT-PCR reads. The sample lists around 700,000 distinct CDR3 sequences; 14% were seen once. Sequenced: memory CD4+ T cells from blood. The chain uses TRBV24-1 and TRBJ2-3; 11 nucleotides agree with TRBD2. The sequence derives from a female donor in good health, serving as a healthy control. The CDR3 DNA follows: TGTGCCACCAGTGATTTTAGCGGGAGGGGAGAGGATACGCAGTATTTT. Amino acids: CATSDFSGRGEDTQYF.